Each of the 26 T cell receptor beta chains below was sequenced from the same sample in a study of blood T cell repertoires in COVID-19. Sequencing was performed with immunoSEQ multiplex PCR; in TCRdb, only in-frame clones are kept and a portion is missing. The data show tens of thousands of clones, with over 75% seen just once and around 8% held by the top ten. Sequences were obtained from peripheral blood. These receptors were taken from a man in his fifties or sixties with acute or convalescent COVID-19.

Here the CDR3 reads CASSQAMNTEAFF. In DNA form, the CDR3 reads TGTGCCAGCAGCCAAGCAATGAACACTGAAGCTTTCTTT. The rearrangement links TRBV14 to TRBJ1-1, with D unclear. Germline loops: CDR1 SGHDN, CDR2 FVKESK. The CDR3 extends over 13 amino acids. V lost 1 base to trimming and J lost 0 bases, with 3 bases between them. Full variable domain (rest looked up from reference TRBV14 and TRBJ1-1): EAGVTQFPSHSVIEKGQTVTLRCDPISGHDNLYWYRRVMGKEIKFLLHFVKESKQDESGMPNNRFLAERTGGTYSTLKVQPAELEDSGVYFCASSQAMNTEAFFGQGTRLTVV.

This chain links TRBV6-1 with TRBJ1-5; D gene uncertain. This CDR3 region has 13 residues. Germline CDR1 and CDR2: MNHNS and SASEGT. V lost 0 bases and J lost 6, with 6 bases in between. CDR3 sequence: CASSEAWLQPQHF. CDR3 DNA: TGTGCCAGCAGTGAAGCTTGGCTTCAGCCCCAGCATTTT.

The chain has TRBV2 and TRBJ1-6, with D perhaps TRBD1 (5 bases). This CDR3 spans 15 amino acids. CDR1 is SNHLY, CDR2 FYNNEI, per germline. The germline V and J ends were trimmed by 8 bases and 10 bases, with 21 bases remaining between them. The CDR3 DNA follows: TGTGCCAGCGCCACCCTACAGGTTGCAGGGTCACCCCTCCACTTT. Residues: CASATLQVAGSPLHF. Full variable domain (outside the CDR3, taken from reference TRBV2 and TRBJ1-6): EPEVTQTPSHQVTQMGQEVILRCVPISNHLYFYWYRQILGQKVEFLVSFYNNEISEKSEIFDDQFSVERPDGSNFTLKIRSTKLEDSAMYFCASATLQVAGSPLHFGNGTRLTVT.

The chain has TRBV11-3 and TRBJ1-2; maybe TRBD1 (5 bases). V shed 3 bases and J shed 6 bases, with 11 bases lying between them. Germline V gives CDR1 SGHNT, CDR2 YENEEA. CDR3 length equals 13 residues. CDR3 bases: TGTGCCAGCAGCTTCGCCCAGGGTAATGGCTACACCTTC. Protein sequence: CASSFAQGNGYTF.

The gene calls are TRBV20-1 and TRBJ2-7; D possibly uses TRBD1 or TRBD2 (5 bases each). Germline V gene data show CDR1 as DFQATT and CDR2 as SNEGSKA (reference sequence). V was shortened by 3 bases and J by 0 bases, with 18 bases between the two germline ends. This CDR3 comprises 16 residues. The CDR3 here is CSASGGQGKSSYEQYF. In DNA, the CDR3 is TGCAGTGCTAGTGGGGGTCAGGGAAAATCCTCCTACGAGCAGTACTTC.

The chain joins TRBV12-3 or TRBV12-4 to TRBJ1-2; 7 positions agree with TRBD1. With 5 bases clipped from V and 6 bases from J, the junction kept 3 bases outside the gene matches. The CDR3 is 12 amino acids. CDR3 region: CASSLQGNGYTF. The CDR3, as DNA: TGTGCCAGCAGTCTACAGGGGAATGGCTACACCTTC.

The rearrangement uses TRBV29-1 and TRBJ1-1; D call uncertain. The CDR3 runs 12 residues. Looked up from germline, CDR1 is SQVTM and CDR2 is ANQGSEA. V dropped 7 bases and J dropped 1 base, with 10 bases sitting between them. CDR3 in amino acids: CSAQTANTEAFF. The CDR3 DNA reads as TGCAGCGCCCAAACAGCGAACACTGAAGCTTTCTTT.

The chain carries TRBV12-3 or TRBV12-4 and TRBJ2-2; D gene unclear. V was clipped by 3 bases and J by 6 bases, with 5 bases between them. CDR3 size: 12 residues. For the CDR3, the DNA is TGTGCCAGCAGTTTTTCGGCCGGGGAGCTGTTTTTT. The encoded protein is CASSFSAGELFF.

The chain employs TRBV11-1 and TRBJ1-1; D remains ambiguous. V was clipped by 1 base and J by 4 bases, with 7 bases between them. There are 13 residues in the CDR3. Germline CDR1 and CDR2: SGHAT and FQDESV (reference sequence). CDR3 bases: TGTGCCAGCAGCTTAGGGGCCCGCACTGAAGCTTTCTTT. Translated, it gives CASSLGARTEAFF.

The rearrangement uses TRBV6-5 and TRBJ2-1, with 7 bases lining up with TRBD1. Per the germline V gene, CDR1 is MNHEY and CDR2 is SVGAGI. CDR3 length equals 15 residues. V lost 8 bases to trimming and J lost 0 bases; unmatched junction nucleotides: 7. The CDR3 DNA follows: TGTGCCAGCCGGGGACAGCAATACTCCTACAATGAGCAGTTCTTC. Translating gives CASRGQQYSYNEQFF.

This rearrangement joins TRBV6-1 to TRBJ1-5; D is uncertain. This CDR3 has 12 residues. CDR1 MNHNS and CDR2 SASEGT come from the germline V gene. V lost 2 bases, J lost 4 bases, and 3 bases lay in between. CDR3 coding DNA: TGTGCCAGCAGTGAATCAAATCAGCCCCAGCATTTT. This codes for CASSESNQPQHF.

This sequence joins TRBV20-1 and TRBJ2-4; 7 bases map to TRBD2. The J segment lost 5 bases and the V segment lost 3 bases, leaving 4 bases of the junction unmatched. The CDR3 totals 13 residues. Germline V lookup: CDR1 DFQATT, CDR2 SNEGSKA (reference sequence). The CDR3 bases are TGCAGTGCTAGTGGTCTAGCGGAAAACATTCAGTACTTC. Translating it yields CSASGLAENIQYF.

This chain joins TRBV27 and TRBJ2-4, with a possible D match to TRBD2 (5 bases). This CDR3 has 16 residues. Germline-derived CDR1 and CDR2 are MNHEY and SMNVEV (reference sequence). V was trimmed by 4 bases and J by 0 bases, leaving 13 bases between them. In DNA, the CDR3 is TGTGCCAGCAGTTCACCTACACGGGGAGCCAAAAACATTCAGTACTTC. Translation gives CASSSPTRGAKNIQYF.

The chain couples TRBV10-3 to TRBJ1-4; 8 nucleotides match TRBD1. V was pared by 10 bases and J by 6 bases, with 19 bases of the junction left unmatched. CDR1 and CDR2 (germline): ENHRY, SYGVKD. The CDR3 runs to 17 residues. The CDR3 loop is CATAPGTGGNNDEKLFF. CDR3 DNA sequence: TGTGCCACCGCCCCCGGGACAGGAGGAAATAACGATGAAAAACTGTTTTTT.

The J gene is TRBJ1-1, the V gene TRBV30; D remains ambiguous. The CDR3 covers 13 residues. Deletions cut 0 bases from V and 7 bases from J, with 12 bases between. Looked up from germline, CDR1 is GTSNPN and CDR2 is SVGIG (reference sequence). Here the CDR3 reads CAWSVLTEGEAFF. CDR3 sequence (DNA): TGTGCCTGGAGTGTACTAACAGAGGGTGAAGCTTTCTTT.

The genes are TRBV19 and TRBJ1-5; 9 bases align to TRBD1. V dropped 5 bases and J dropped 5; count of bases not matched to a gene: 7. The CDR3 totals 15 residues. Per germline, CDR1 LNHDA and CDR2 SQIVND (reference sequence). The CDR3 region is CASSPPGQGYQPQHF. The DNA of the CDR3 is TGTGCCAGTAGTCCACCGGGACAGGGATATCAGCCCCAGCATTTT.

J is TRBJ1-1 and V is TRBV19; 8 bases line up with TRBD1. CDR3 size: 15 residues. J was trimmed by 1 base and V by 4 bases; bases with no gene match: 5. Germline-derived CDR1 and CDR2 are LNHDA and SQIVND (reference sequence). In DNA form, the CDR3 reads TGTGCCAGTAGTACATACAGGGGGACGAACACTGAAGCTTTCTTT. Protein product: CASSTYRGTNTEAFF.

The chain uses TRBV6-2 or TRBV6-3 and TRBJ1-1; D remains unclear. CDR3 length: 13 amino acids. Trimming left V 0 bases short and J 4 bases short, with 6 bases between. CDR1 is MNHEY, CDR2 SVGEGT, per germline. As DNA, the CDR3 is TGTGCCAGCAGTTACTCTGCGGGCACTGAAGCTTTCTTT. As protein: CASSYSAGTEAFF.

In this sample, this clone turned up once. The chain couples TRBV5-1 to TRBJ1-3, with D uncertain. CDR1 and CDR2 from the germline V gene are SGHRS and YFSETQ. This CDR3 region has 16 residues. The V and J ends lost 0 bases and 0 bases respectively, with 10 bases between them. CDR3 DNA sequence: TGCGCCAGCAGCTTGGCCCTAATCGACTCTGGAAACACCATATATTTT. Translation gives CASSLALIDSGNTIYF. Together with reference TRBV5-1 and TRBJ1-3, the CDR3 gives the full variable domain: KAGVTQTPRYLIKTRGQQVTLSCSPISGHRSVSWYQQTPGQGLQFLFEYFSETQRNKGNFPGRFSGRQFSNSRSEMNVSTLELGDSALYLCASSLALIDSGNTIYFGEGSWLTVV.

The chain carries TRBV7-2 and TRBJ2-5; D perhaps matches TRBD2 (6 bases). Germline V CDR1 and CDR2: SGHTA, FQGNSA. Trimming cost V 5 bases and J 5 bases, with 12 bases left between them. This CDR3 region has 13 residues. Here the CDR3 reads CASSGLAIETQYF. CDR3 DNA: TGTGCCAGCAGCGGGCTAGCGATCGAGACCCAGTACTTC.

The chain combines TRBV11-3 with TRBJ2-1; 10 positions agree with TRBD2. In germline, CDR1 is SGHNT, CDR2 YENEEA. Losses at the gene ends were 3 bases for V and 9 bases for J; bases not matched to a gene: 5. The CDR3 loop spans 14 amino acids. CDR3 sequence reads: CASSLRTSGSEQFF. CDR3 sequence (DNA): TGTGCCAGCAGCTTGAGGACTAGCGGAAGTGAGCAGTTCTTC.

The V and J genes are TRBV24-1 and TRBJ2-3; 9 nucleotides agree with TRBD1. J gave up 2 bases and V 5 bases, and 7 bases lay outside the gene matches. This CDR3 spans 16 amino acids. Germline CDR1 KGHDR, CDR2 SFDVKD. CDR3: CATSVSDRGYTDTQYF. The CDR3 coding sequence is TGTGCCACCAGTGTGTCGGACAGGGGTTACACAGATACGCAGTATTTT.

This clone was recorded only once. The chain employs TRBV5-1 and TRBJ2-7, with a tentative D call TRBD1 (6 bases). In germline, CDR1 is SGHRS, CDR2 YFSETQ. CDR3 length: 13 amino acids. Trimming shortened V by 1 base and J by 6 bases, and 11 bases separated the two germline ends. The DNA for the CDR3 is TGCGCCAGCAGCTTGCATACAGGGCGCGAGCAGTACTTC. This codes for CASSLHTGREQYF.

The V and J genes are TRBV5-6 and TRBJ2-1; 16 bases match TRBD2. The J segment lost 9 bases and the V segment lost 9 bases, leaving 3 bases of the junction unmatched. The CDR3 is 13 amino acids. Germline V gives CDR1 SGHDT, CDR2 YYEEEE. CDR3 region: CATGTSGGAEQFF. The CDR3 nucleotides are TGTGCCACCGGGACTAGCGGGGGGGCTGAGCAGTTCTTC. Combining the CDR3 with reference TRBV5-6 and TRBJ2-1 gives the whole variable domain DAGVTQSPTHLIKTRGQQVTLRCSPKSGHDTVSWYQQALGQGPQFIFQYYEEEERQRGNFPDRFSGHQFPNYSSELNVNALLLGDSALYLCATGTSGGAEQFFGPGTRLTVL.

The chain couples TRBV3-1 (or the pseudogene TRBV3-2) to TRBJ1-5; 7 nucleotides line up with TRBD1. CDR1 is LGHDT and CDR2 is YNNKEL in the germline V gene (reference sequence). The V and J ends lost 4 bases and 2 bases, in that order; junction bases with no gene match: 11. The CDR3 length is 17 residues. The CDR3 DNA is TGTGCCAGCAGCCTAGACAGGGTCAGGGGGGGCAATCAGCCCCAGCATTTT. Translating it yields CASSLDRVRGGNQPQHF.

This clone was detected once. The gene calls are TRBV11-2 and TRBJ2-7; 7 positions match TRBD2. Looked up from germline, CDR1 is SGHAT and CDR2 is FQNNGV. This CDR3 spans 14 amino acids. Germline trimming cut 3 bases from V and 2 bases from J; bases unmatched to any gene: 4. The CDR3 sequence: CASSLGGKPYEQYF. For the CDR3, the DNA is TGTGCCAGCAGCTTGGGGGGGAAACCCTACGAGCAGTACTTC. Using reference TRBV11-2 and TRBJ2-7 for the parts outside the CDR3, the full variable domain is EAGVAQSPRYKIIEKRQSVAFWCNPISGHATLYWYQQILGQGPKLLIQFQNNGVVDDSQLPKDRFSAERLKGVDSTLKIQPAKLEDSAVYLCASSLGGKPYEQYFGPGTRLTVT.